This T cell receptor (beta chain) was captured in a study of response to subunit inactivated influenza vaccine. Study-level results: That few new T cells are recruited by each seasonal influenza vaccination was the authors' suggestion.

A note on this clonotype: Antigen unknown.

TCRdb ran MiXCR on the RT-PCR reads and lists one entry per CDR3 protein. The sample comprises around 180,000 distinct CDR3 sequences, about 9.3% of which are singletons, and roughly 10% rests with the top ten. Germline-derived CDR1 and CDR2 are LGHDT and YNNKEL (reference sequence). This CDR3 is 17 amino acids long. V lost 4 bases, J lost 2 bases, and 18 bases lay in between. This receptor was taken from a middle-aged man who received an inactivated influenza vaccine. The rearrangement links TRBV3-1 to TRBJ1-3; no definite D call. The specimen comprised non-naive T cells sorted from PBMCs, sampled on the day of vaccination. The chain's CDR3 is CASSPLRAGGPGNTIYF. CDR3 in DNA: TGTGCCAGCAGCCCCCTAAGGGCAGGCGGTCCTGGAAACACCATATATTTT.